This T cell receptor beta chain originates from a study of blood T cell repertoires in COVID-19. The CDR3 runs 12 residues. The germline V and J ends were trimmed by 6 bases and 5 bases, with 9 bases remaining between them. Germline lookup yields CDR1 KGHSH and CDR2 LQKENI. Comment on this clone: Other nucleotide sequences in the sample specify the same CDR3.

This table comes from immunoSEQ multiplex PCR, and its TCRdb copy is limited to in-frame clones, with some not included. Among about 300,000 clones listed, around 84% were seen once. The sequence came from a human donor with COVID-19, enrolled during active disease. The donor label of this sample is uncertain. The specimen was peripheral blood. This chain links TRBV18 with TRBJ2-3; D remains ambiguous. DNA for the CDR3: TGTGCCAGCTCCCCGACGGGAGATACGCAGTATTTT. It yields the protein CASSPTGDTQYF.